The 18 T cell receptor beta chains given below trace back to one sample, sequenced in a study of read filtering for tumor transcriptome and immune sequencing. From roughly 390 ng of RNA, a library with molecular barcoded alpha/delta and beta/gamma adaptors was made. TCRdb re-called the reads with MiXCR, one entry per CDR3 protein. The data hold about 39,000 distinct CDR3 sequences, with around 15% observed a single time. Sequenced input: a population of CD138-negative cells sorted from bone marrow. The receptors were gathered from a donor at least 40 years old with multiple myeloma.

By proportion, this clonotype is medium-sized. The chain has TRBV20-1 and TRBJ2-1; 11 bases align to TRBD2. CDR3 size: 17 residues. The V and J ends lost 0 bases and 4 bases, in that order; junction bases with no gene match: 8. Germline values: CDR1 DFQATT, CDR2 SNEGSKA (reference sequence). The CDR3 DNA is TGCAGTGCTAGAGAGTGGACTAGCGGGCAAATATACAATGAGCAGTTCTTC. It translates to CSAREWTSGQIYNEQFF.

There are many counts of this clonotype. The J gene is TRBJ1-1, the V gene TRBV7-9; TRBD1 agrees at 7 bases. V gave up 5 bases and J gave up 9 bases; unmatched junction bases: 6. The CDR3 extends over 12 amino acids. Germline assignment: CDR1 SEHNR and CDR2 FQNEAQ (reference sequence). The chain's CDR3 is CASSLRDSKAFF. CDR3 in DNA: TGTGCCAGCAGCCTCCGGGACAGTAAAGCTTTCTTT.

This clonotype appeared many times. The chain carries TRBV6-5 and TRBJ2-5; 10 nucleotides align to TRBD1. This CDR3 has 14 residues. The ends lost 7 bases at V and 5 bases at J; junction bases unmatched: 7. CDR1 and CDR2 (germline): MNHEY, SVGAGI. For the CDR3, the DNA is TGTGCCAGCAAGATGGGACAGGGGCTTGAGACCCAGTACTTC. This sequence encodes CASKMGQGLETQYF.

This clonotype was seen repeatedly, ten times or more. CDR3 sequence: CASSLGPGLNTEAFF. CDR3 bases: TGTGCCAGCAGCTTAGGTCCAGGGCTGAACACTGAAGCTTTCTTT. V gene TRBV7-6 combines with J gene TRBJ1-1; a possible D gene is TRBD1 (5 bases). Germline V gene lookup returns CDR1 SGHVS and CDR2 FNYEAQ. The V gene lost 1 base and the J gene lost 0 bases, with 9 bases spanning the gap. The CDR3 runs 15 residues.

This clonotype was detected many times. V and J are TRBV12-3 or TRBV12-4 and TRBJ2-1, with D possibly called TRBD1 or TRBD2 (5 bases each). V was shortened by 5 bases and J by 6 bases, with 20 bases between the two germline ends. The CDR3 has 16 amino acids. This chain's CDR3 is CASSPPSGTIGNEQFF. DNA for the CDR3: TGTGCCAGCAGTCCCCCATCAGGGACGATTGGCAATGAGCAGTTCTTC.

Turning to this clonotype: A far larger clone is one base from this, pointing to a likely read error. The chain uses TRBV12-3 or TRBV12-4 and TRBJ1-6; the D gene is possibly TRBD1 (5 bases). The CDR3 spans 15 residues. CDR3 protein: CARSPDGRANSPLHF. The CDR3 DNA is TGTGCCCGCAGTCCCGACGGCAGGGCCAATTCACCCCTCCACTTT.

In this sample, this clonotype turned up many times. CDR3 DNA: TGTGCCAGCAGCCCCCGGGACAGCCTTAGTACTACCGGGGAGCTGTTTTTT. Its protein product is CASSPRDSLSTTGELFF. The chain is built from TRBV9 and TRBJ2-2; 7 positions match TRBD1. Germline CDR1 SGDLS, CDR2 YYNGEE. J lost 5 bases, V lost 4 bases, and 14 bases had no gene match. There are 17 residues in the CDR3. Complete variable domain (other parts from reference TRBV9 and TRBJ2-2): DSGVTQTPKHLITATGQRVTLRCSPRSGDLSVYWYQQSLDQGLQFLIQYYNGEERAKGNILERFSAQQFPDLHSELNLSSLELGDSALYFCASSPRDSLSTTGELFFGEGSRLTVL.

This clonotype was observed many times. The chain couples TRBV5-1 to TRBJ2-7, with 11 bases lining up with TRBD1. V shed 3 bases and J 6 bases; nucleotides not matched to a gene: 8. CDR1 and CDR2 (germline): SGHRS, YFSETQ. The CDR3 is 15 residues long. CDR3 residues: CASSSSGQGAREQYF. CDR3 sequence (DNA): TGCGCCAGCAGCTCCTCCGGACAGGGGGCTCGCGAGCAGTACTTC.

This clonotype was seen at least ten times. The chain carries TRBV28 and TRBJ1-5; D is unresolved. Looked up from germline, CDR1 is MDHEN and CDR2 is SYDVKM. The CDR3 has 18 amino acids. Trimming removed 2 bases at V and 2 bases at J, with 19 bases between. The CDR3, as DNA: TGTGCCAGCAGTTTAGATAAGGGCCCACCGAGCCGCAATCAGCCCCAGCATTTT. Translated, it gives CASSLDKGPPSRNQPQHF.

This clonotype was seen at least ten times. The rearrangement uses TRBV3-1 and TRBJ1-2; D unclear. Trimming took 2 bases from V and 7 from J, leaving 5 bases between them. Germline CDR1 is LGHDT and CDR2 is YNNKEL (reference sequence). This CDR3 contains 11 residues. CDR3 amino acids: CASSQFGGYTF. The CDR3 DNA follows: TGTGCCAGCAGCCAATTTGGTGGCTACACCTTC.

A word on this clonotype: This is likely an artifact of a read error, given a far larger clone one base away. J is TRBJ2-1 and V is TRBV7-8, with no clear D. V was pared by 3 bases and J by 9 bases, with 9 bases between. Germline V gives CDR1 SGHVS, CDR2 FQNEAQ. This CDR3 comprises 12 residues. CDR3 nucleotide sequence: TGTGCCAGCAGCTTGCCACTCGGTGAGCAGTTCTTC. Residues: CASSLPLGEQFF.

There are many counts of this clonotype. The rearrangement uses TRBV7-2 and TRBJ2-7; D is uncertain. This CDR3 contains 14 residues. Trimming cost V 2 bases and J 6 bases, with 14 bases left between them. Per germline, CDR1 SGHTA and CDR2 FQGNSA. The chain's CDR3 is CASSLSSRGSEQYF. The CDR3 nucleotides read TGTGCCAGCAGCTTAAGTAGTCGTGGCAGCGAGCAGTACTTC.

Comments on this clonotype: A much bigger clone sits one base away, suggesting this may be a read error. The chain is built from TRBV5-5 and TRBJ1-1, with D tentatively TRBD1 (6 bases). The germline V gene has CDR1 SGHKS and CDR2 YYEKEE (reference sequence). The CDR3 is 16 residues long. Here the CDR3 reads CAISRANRAENTEAFF. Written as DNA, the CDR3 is TGTGCCATCAGCCGAGCGAACAGGGCGGAGAACACTGAAGCTTTCTTT.

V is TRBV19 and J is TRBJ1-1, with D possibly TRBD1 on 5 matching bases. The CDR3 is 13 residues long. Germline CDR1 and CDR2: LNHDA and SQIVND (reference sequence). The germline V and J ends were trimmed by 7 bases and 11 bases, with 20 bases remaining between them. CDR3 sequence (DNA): TGTGCCAGTACCCGTCGCGATGGTAGGGACGCTTTCTTT. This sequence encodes CASTRRDGRDAFF.

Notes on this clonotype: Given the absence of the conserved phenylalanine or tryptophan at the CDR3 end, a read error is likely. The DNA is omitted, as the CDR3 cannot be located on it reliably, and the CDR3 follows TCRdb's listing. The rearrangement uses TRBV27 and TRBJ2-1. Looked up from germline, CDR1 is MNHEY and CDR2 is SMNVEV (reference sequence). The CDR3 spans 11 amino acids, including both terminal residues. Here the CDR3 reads CASSLVDEQIC.

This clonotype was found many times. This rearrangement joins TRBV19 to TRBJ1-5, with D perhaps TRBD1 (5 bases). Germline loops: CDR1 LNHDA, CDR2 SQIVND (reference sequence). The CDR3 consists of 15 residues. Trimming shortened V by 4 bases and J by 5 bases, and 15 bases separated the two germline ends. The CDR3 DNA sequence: TGTGCCAGTAGTAAGTGGCAGGGAGAAGATCAGCCCCAGCATTTT. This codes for CASSKWQGEDQPQHF.

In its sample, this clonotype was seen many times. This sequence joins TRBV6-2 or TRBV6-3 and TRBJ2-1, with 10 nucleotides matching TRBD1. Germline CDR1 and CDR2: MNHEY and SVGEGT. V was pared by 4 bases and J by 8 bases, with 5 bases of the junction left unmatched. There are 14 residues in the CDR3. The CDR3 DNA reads TGTGCCAGCAGTTCTGACAGGGGGCGCGATGAGCAGTTCTTC. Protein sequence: CASSSDRGRDEQFF.

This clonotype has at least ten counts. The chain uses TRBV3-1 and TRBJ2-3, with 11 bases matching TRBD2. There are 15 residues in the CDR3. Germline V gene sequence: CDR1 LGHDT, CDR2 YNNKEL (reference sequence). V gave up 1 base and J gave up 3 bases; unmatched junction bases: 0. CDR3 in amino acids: CASSQGTSGTDTQYF. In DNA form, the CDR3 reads TGTGCCAGCAGCCAAGGGACTAGCGGGACAGATACGCAGTATTTT.